The 8 T cell receptor beta chains reported below all come from one sample, sequenced in a study of identical twins. TCRdb redid the calling of the 5' RACE reads with MiXCR, one entry per CDR3 protein. Among around 220,000 distinct CDR3 sequences listed, about 14% were seen once. Sequencing was performed on memory (CD45RO+) T cells sorted from blood. The origin of the receptors is a woman aged 18-30 years in good health.

In DNA, the CDR3 is TGCAGTGCTAGGGAGGGGAACACCGGGGAGCTGTTTTTT. Amino acids: CSAREGNTGELFF. The gene calls are TRBV20-1 and TRBJ2-2; possible D gene TRBD2, 6 bases. Germline V gene sequence: CDR1 DFQATT, CDR2 SNEGSKA (reference sequence). The CDR3 contains 13 residues. Deletions cut 3 bases from V and 1 base from J, with 6 bases between.

This clonotype was found a few times. V is TRBV20-1 and J is TRBJ1-2, with D unresolved. Trimming shortened V by 6 bases and J by 4 bases, and 15 bases separated the two germline ends. The CDR3 is made up of 13 amino acids. CDR1 DFQATT and CDR2 SNEGSKA come from the germline V gene (reference sequence). This chain's CDR3 is CSAVNDPTYGYTF. The CDR3 DNA reads as TGCAGTGCAGTCAACGACCCCACCTATGGCTACACCTTC.

This clonotype appeared a few times. J is TRBJ1-1 and V is TRBV12-3 or TRBV12-4, with unresolved D. This CDR3 region has 10 residues. V lost 5 bases and J 5 bases, leaving 3 bases between the germline ends. The CDR3 spells CASSRTEAFF. The DNA of the CDR3 is TGTGCCAGCAGTCGAACTGAAGCTTTCTTT.

The chain recombines TRBV2 with TRBJ1-1; the match to TRBD1 covers 7 bases. The CDR3 spans 13 residues. Germline V gene lookup returns CDR1 SNHLY and CDR2 FYNNEI. V was clipped by 5 bases and J by 4 bases; unmatched bases: 4. The CDR3 DNA follows: TGTGCCAGCAGTCAGGCAGGGGGCACTGAAGCTTTCTTT. As protein: CASSQAGGTEAFF. The whole variable domain, filled in from reference TRBV2 and TRBJ1-1, reads EPEVTQTPSHQVTQMGQEVILRCVPISNHLYFYWYRQILGQKVEFLVSFYNNEISEKSEIFDDQFSVERPDGSNFTLKIRSTKLEDSAMYFCASSQAGGTEAFFGQGTRLTVV.

The table lists this clonotype with a few counts. In nucleotides, the CDR3 is TGTGCCAGCAGTCCCCGTGGCGGGGGGGCGGTGGAGACCCAGTACTTC. Protein product: CASSPRGGGAVETQYF. The rearrangement uses TRBV6-1 and TRBJ2-5, with 9 bases identical to TRBD2. From germline, CDR1 is MNHNS and CDR2 SASEGT. The CDR3 is 16 residues long. V lost 5 bases, J lost 5 bases, and 12 bases stayed unmatched.

J is TRBJ2-5 and V is TRBV2; D is unclear. Looked up from germline, CDR1 is SNHLY and CDR2 is FYNNEI. V lost 4 bases and J 4 bases, leaving 16 bases between the germline ends. This CDR3 is built from 15 residues. The CDR3 sequence is CASSGLLGRRETQYF. The CDR3 bases are TGTGCCAGCAGTGGTCTCCTGGGCCGACGAGAGACCCAGTACTTC.

The J gene is TRBJ2-3, the V gene TRBV15; D perhaps matches TRBD2 (6 bases). The germline gives CDR1 LNHNV, CDR2 YYDKDF (reference sequence). V was clipped by 8 bases and J by 5 bases, with 14 bases between them. The CDR3 consists of 13 residues. CDR3 amino acids: CATVGRGLDTQYF. In DNA form, the CDR3 reads TGTGCCACCGTCGGGAGAGGACTAGATACGCAGTATTTT.

In this sample, this clonotype turned up a few times. The chain joins TRBV6-2 or TRBV6-3 to TRBJ2-7, with a weak D call TRBD2 (5 bases). The CDR3 is 15 amino acids. V gave up 2 bases and J gave up 2 bases, with 13 bases separating them. The germline CDR1 and CDR2 sequences are MNHEY and SVGEGT. The CDR3 protein is CASSYGQTGTYEQYF. CDR3 DNA: TGTGCCAGCAGTTACGGTCAGACGGGAACCTACGAGCAGTACTTC.